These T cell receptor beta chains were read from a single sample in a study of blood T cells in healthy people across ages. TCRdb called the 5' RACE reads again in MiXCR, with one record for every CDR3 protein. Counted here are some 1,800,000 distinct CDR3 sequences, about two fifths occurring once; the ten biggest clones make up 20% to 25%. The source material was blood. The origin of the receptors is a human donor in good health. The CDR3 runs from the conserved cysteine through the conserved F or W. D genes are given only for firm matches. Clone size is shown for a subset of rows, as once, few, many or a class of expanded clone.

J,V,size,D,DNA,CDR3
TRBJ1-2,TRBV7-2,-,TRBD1,TGTGCCAGCAGCTCCCGGTCCGGGACAGGGGATGGCTACACCTTC,CASSSRSGTGDGYTF
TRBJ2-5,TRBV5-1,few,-,TGCGCCAGCAGCTTGGGAGGGAATCAACAGACCCAGTACTTC,CASSLGGNQQTQYF
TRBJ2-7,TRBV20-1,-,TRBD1,TGCAGTGCTAGAGATGGGACAGGGAACTACGAGCAGTACTTC,CSARDGTGNYEQYF
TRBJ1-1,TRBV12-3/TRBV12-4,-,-,TGTGCCAGCAGTTTCAGGGTATCGGACACTGAAGCTTTCTTT,CASSFRVSDTEAFF
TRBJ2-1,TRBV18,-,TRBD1,TGTGCCAGCTTGGACAGGGGGCAAAAGAATGAGCAGTTCTTC,CASLDRGQKNEQFF
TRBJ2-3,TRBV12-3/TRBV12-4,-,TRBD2,TGTGCCAGCAGTTTACGACTAGCGAGCGCAGGTACGCAGTATTTT,CASSLRLASAGTQYF
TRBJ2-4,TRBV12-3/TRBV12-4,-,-,TGTGCCAGCAGTTTCCTGGGGCTAGCCAAAAACATTCAGTACTTC,CASSFLGLAKNIQYF
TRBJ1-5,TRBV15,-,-,TGTGCCACCAGCAGAGATCATGCCAGCAATCAGCCCCAGCATTTT,CATSRDHASNQPQHF
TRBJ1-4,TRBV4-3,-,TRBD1,TGCGCCAGCAGCCAAGAAAGGGGGCGCGTAGAAAAACTGTTTTTT,CASSQERGRVEKLFF
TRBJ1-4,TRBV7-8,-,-,TGTGCCAGCAGCTTAGACTGGAACTGGGGAACTAATGAAAAACTGTTTTTT,CASSLDWNWGTNEKLFF
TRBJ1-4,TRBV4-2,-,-,TGTGCCAGCAGCCAGAAAAATCAGGGGTGGAATGAAAAACTGTTTTTT,CASSQKNQGWNEKLFF
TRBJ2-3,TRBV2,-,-,TGTGCCAGCAGTGAAGGTAATACGCAGTATTTT,CASSEGNTQYF
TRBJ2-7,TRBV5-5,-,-,TGTGCCAGCAGCTTTTCCCCCCCCGGGGCCTTCTCCTACGAGCAGTACTTC,CASSFSPPGAFSYEQYF
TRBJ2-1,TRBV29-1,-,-,TGCAGCGTTGGACGGAGCGGGTTTAACAATGAGCAGTTCTTC,CSVGRSGFNNEQFF
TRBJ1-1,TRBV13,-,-,TGTGCCAGCAGCTTAGGATCAGGGGCACTTACTGAAGCTTTCTTT,CASSLGSGALTEAFF
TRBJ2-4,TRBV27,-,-,TGTGCCAGCAGTCCCCGACCGGACAGCATAGCCAAAAACATTCAGTACTTC,CASSPRPDSIAKNIQYF
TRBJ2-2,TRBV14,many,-,TGTGCCAGCAGCCAACTGGGCCCTGTGCCCGGGGAGCTGTTTTTT,CASSQLGPVPGELFF
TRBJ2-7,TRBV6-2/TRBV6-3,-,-,TGTGCCAGCAGTTATCAAGTCACCGAGCAGTACTTC,CASSYQVTEQYF
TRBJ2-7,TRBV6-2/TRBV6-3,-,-,TGTGCCAGCAGTTACTCCCCCGCCAACGAGCAGTACTTC,CASSYSPANEQYF
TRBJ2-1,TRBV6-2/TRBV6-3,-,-,TGTGCCAGCAGACAACTCATACATTTCAAGCAGTTCTTC,CASRQLIHFKQFF
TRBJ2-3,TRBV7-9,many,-,TGTGCCAGCAGCTTACCTGTAACAGATACGCAGTATTTT,CASSLPVTDTQYF
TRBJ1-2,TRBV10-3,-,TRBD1,TGTGCCATCAGAGGACAGGGGGCTAGCTATGGCTACACCTTC,CAIRGQGASYGYTF
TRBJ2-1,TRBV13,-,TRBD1,TGTGCCAGCAGCTCCCCGGGACAGCCCTCCAGGCAGTTCTTC,CASSSPGQPSRQFF
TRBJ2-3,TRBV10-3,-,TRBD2,TGTGCCATCAGGGGACTAGCGGGGAGTACGCAGTATTTT,CAIRGLAGSTQYF
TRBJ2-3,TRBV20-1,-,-,TGCAGTGCTAGAGTTAACGGGGTGACAGATACGCAGTATTTT,CSARVNGVTDTQYF
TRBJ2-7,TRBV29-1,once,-,TGCAGCGCTGGACTGGGTGGAAGCGAGCAGTACTTC,CSAGLGGSEQYF
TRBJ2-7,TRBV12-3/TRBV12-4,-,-,TGTGCCAGCAGTCCCCACCGGGACAACTACGAGCAGTACTTC,CASSPHRDNYEQYF
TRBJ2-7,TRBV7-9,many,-,TGTGCCAGCGCCTACGACAGGCGTTCCCTCTACGAGCAGTACTTC,CASAYDRRSLYEQYF
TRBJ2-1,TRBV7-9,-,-,TGTGCCAGCAGCTTTTACAGGAGGTTTGACAATGAGCAGTTCTTC,CASSFYRRFDNEQFF
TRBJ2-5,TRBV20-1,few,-,TGCAGTGCTAGAGGGGAGACAGGAGAGACCCAGTACTTC,CSARGETGETQYF
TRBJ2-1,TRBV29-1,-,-,TGCAGCGTTGACCCTGGGGGGACCCAACAGTTCTTC,CSVDPGGTQQFF
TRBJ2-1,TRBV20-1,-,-,TGCAGTGCTAGAGAGTCGGGCCAGGGGCTCTACAATGAGCAGTTCTTC,CSARESGQGLYNEQFF
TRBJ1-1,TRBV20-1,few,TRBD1,TGCAGTGCTTATCGACAGGGGGTGAACACTGAAGCTTTCTTT,CSAYRQGVNTEAFF
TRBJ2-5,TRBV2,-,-,TGTGCCAGCAGTGCCCTCGTGTGGGCCTCCGAAGAGACCCAGTACTTC,CASSALVWASEETQYF
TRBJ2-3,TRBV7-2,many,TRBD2,TGTGCCAGCAGCCCGAGCCGCCTAGCGGCGGCAGATACGCAGTATTTT,CASSPSRLAAADTQYF
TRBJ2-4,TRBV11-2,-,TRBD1,TGTGCCAGCAGCTTAGGCCAATCGGACAGGGTTTACAATGAGCAGTACTTC,CASSLGQSDRVYNEQYF
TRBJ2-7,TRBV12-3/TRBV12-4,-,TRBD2,TGTGCCAGCAGCACCGGACTAGCGGGCTACGAGCAGTACTTC,CASSTGLAGYEQYF
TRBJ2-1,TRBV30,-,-,TGTGCCTGGAAGAACAGCGGTTACAATGAGCAGTTCTTC,CAWKNSGYNEQFF
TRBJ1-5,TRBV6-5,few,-,TGTGCCAGCAGACGAACAGGGCTTAGCAATCAGCCCCAGCATTTT,CASRRTGLSNQPQHF
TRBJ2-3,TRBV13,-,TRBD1,TGTGCCAGCAGCTCCCGGGACAGGGGAATAACAGATACGCAGTATTTT,CASSSRDRGITDTQYF
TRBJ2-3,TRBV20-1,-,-,TGCAGTGCTAGAGATCCGGGGCCGGATACGCAGTATTTT,CSARDPGPDTQYF
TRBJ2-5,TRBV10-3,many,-,TGTGCCATCAGGGCAGAGAACCAAGAGACCCAGTACTTC,CAIRAENQETQYF
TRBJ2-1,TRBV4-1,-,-,TGCGCCAGCAGCCACGAAAGGGGGATTGAGCAGTTCTTC,CASSHERGIEQFF
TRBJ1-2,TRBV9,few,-,TGTGCCAGCAGCACGCAGGGGTCAGCTAACTATGGCTACACCTTC,CASSTQGSANYGYTF
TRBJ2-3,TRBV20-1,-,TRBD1,TGCAGTGCGGTCGACAGGGAGTCGACAGATACGCAGTATTTT,CSAVDRESTDTQYF
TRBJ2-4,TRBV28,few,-,TGTGCCAGCGCGAGAGACAGCGGGGCAACGGGGGCTCAGTACTTC,CASARDSGATGAQYF
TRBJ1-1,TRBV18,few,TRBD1,TGTGCCAGCTCACCCCGACAGGGGGTGAACACTGAAGCTTTCTTT,CASSPRQGVNTEAFF
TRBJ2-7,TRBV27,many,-,TGTGCCAGCAGTTTAAGGGCAGGGGGGTACGAGCAGTACTTC,CASSLRAGGYEQYF
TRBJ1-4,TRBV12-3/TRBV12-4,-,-,TGTGCCAGCAGTTTAACCGGTCGGGAGAAACTGTTTTTT,CASSLTGREKLFF
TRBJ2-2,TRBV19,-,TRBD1,TGTGCCAGCGATGACAGGGGGCTAGACACCGGGGAGCTGTTTTTT,CASDDRGLDTGELFF
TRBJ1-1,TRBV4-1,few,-,TGCGCCAGCAGCCCGGTCGGGACACCGAACACTGAAGCTTTCTTT,CASSPVGTPNTEAFF
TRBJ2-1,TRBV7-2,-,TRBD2,TGTGCCAGCAGCTTAATAGGGACTAGCACCGGAAATGAGCAGTTCTTC,CASSLIGTSTGNEQFF
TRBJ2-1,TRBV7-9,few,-,TGTGCCAGCAGCTTCGGGCAGTGGGGTAGGGGGAAAAATGAGCAGTTCTTC,CASSFGQWGRGKNEQFF
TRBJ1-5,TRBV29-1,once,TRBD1,TGCAGCGTTGGGGGGACAGGGGCCAATCAGCCCCAGCATTTT,CSVGGTGANQPQHF
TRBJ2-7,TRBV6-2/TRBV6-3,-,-,TGTCCAGCAGTTCCAGAGGTAGATGAGGGCGAGCAGTACTTC,CPAVPEVDEGEQYF
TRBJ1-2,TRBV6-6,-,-,TGTGCCAGCAGTTACGGACAGCCTGGCGGCTACACCTTC,CASSYGQPGGYTF